Listed below are T cell receptor beta chains from one sample, sequenced in a study of early T cells in non-severe SARS-CoV-2 infection. TCRdb fed the 5' RACE reads into MiXCR, producing one record per CDR3 protein. The sample holds roughly 35,000 distinct CDR3 sequences, more than 6% seen once. Sequenced sample: whole blood. Every receptor here comes from an adult who was a healthcare worker with PCR-confirmed SARS-CoV-2 infection or an uninfected control (not recorded which). Each CDR3 is given with its conserved first and last residue. The order of the fields is V gene, D gene, J gene, CDR3 protein. D genes are given only for firm matches.

>TRBV6-6|-|TRBJ2-5
CASSYGRAEGKTQYF
>TRBV6-6|TRBD2|TRBJ2-3
CASRGTRADTQYF
>TRBV28|-|TRBJ2-5
CASSLGSGQETQYF
>TRBV6-6|-|TRBJ1-1
CASSYPGYGRTTEAFF
>TRBV4-1|-|TRBJ2-3
CASSQGRRNTQYF
>TRBV7-9|TRBD2|TRBJ2-7
CASSLQGTSGSYEQYF
>TRBV20-1|-|TRBJ2-3
CSASVAQGSDTQYF
>TRBV5-1|-|TRBJ2-7
CASSRSRDDEQYF
>TRBV11-2|-|TRBJ1-4
CASSPDREKLFF
>TRBV10-1|-|TRBJ2-1
CASSESRDWKYNEQFF
>TRBV14|-|TRBJ1-3
CASSQDTGNTIYF
>TRBV27|TRBD1|TRBJ1-2
CASSPDRGKFKGYTF
>TRBV7-8|TRBD1|TRBJ2-4
CASSLALWTGRANIQYF